This is a list of T cell receptor beta chains from one sample in a study of identical twins. TCRdb independently ran MiXCR on the 5' RACE reads; one entry per CDR3 protein. The profile shows about 1.7 million distinct CDR3 sequences, roughly a third of them singletons. The specimen sequenced was cord blood. Receptors originate from a newborn girl in good health. The CDR3 runs from the conserved cysteine through the conserved F or W.

j_call	v_call	cdr3_aa
TRBJ2-3	TRBV29-1	CSVQQGLTDTQYF
TRBJ2-7	TRBV29-1	CSVLEGDEQYF
TRBJ2-7	TRBV20-1	CSAHRLASVEILYEQYF
TRBJ2-7	TRBV29-1	CSVTGTGSFYEQYF
TRBJ2-7	TRBV6-1	CASSEEKYF
TRBJ2-2	TRBV20-1	CSARYLRSGLNTGELFF
TRBJ1-5	TRBV4-2	CASSQSALGGSLNQPQHF
TRBJ2-3	TRBV4-1	CASSPKRGHTDTQYF
TRBJ2-1	TRBV5-1	CASSRGLAPTNEQFF
TRBJ1-2	TRBV7-9	CASSGGLEYGYTF
TRBJ1-6	TRBV20-1	CSARGRTVSYNSPLHF
TRBJ2-3	TRBV4-2	CASSQTGASVGNTQYF
TRBJ2-1	TRBV7-2	CASSLVSSTYNEQFF
TRBJ1-4	TRBV4-1	CASSPRQGQKLFF
TRBJ2-5	TRBV29-1	CSGRTALKETQYF
TRBJ2-5	TRBV5-8	CASSLGTAGEETQYF
TRBJ2-5	TRBV10-3	CATRASDQETQYF
TRBJ2-1	TRBV7-2	CASSLDSWSSYNEQFF
TRBJ2-7	TRBV7-2	CASSFYGSSPYEQYF
TRBJ2-5	TRBV3-1	CASSQTVQETQYF
TRBJ2-6	TRBV27	CASPRPGANVPTF
TRBJ1-5	TRBV30	CAWNYQPQHF
TRBJ2-7	TRBV28	CASSFPISGTSYEQYF
TRBJ2-5	TRBV9	CASSPSPGVQETQYF
TRBJ2-7	TRBV6-6	CASSGTIHEQYF
TRBJ2-7	TRBV20-1	CSAGTQRAYEQYF
TRBJ2-7	TRBV20-1	CSAREQGASYEQYF
TRBJ1-5	TRBV9	CASSVRNSNQPQHF
TRBJ1-2	TRBV27	CASSWTGEPLYGYTF
-	TRBV29-1	CSVEKQDRVGEQYF
TRBJ2-4	TRBV20-1	CSARGAEGLWGGKNIQYF
TRBJ1-1	TRBV20-1	CSARGRPPLNTEAFF
TRBJ2-1	TRBV27	CASSLSALNSYNEQFF
TRBJ1-4	TRBV11-2	CASSFRPSGGRNEKLFF
TRBJ2-3	TRBV12-3/TRBV12-4	CASNPGQGTDTQYF
TRBJ2-5	TRBV7-9	CASSPSSGGKGTQYF
TRBJ2-3	TRBV6-5	CASSQYGTLLDTQYF